These 3 T cell receptor beta chains were all obtained from the same sample, sequenced in a study of beta chain features in type 1 diabetes. Study-level results: The study found moderately but significantly shorter TCRB CDR3s in all four CD4+ subsets of Type 1 diabetes patients.

Since all of the isolated RNA was reverse transcribed, expressed TCRB transcripts were what got sequenced. The table came from immunoSEQ multiplex PCR; TCRdb's copy has only in-frame clones and leaves some out. The repertoire holds 150,000 to 200,000 clones, 50% to 70% seen once, with approximately 0.09% in the top ten. These receptors lack a known antigen. The sequencing sample was made of naive CD4+ T cells from blood. All receptors derive from a man aged 25 to 40 with type 1 diabetes.

The V gene is TRBV28, the J gene TRBJ2-7, with no clear D. V was pared by 5 bases and J by 0 bases, with 2 bases between. The CDR3 has 11 residues. The V gene's germline CDR1 is MDHEN and CDR2 SYDVKM. The CDR3 nucleotides are TGTGCCAGCAGTACCTCCTACGAGCAGTACTTC. This sequence encodes CASSTSYEQYF.

In this sample, this clone turned up a few times. This CDR3 is CASSDPTGVGETQYF. DNA for the CDR3: TGTGCCAGCAGTGACCCGACAGGGGTAGGCGAGACCCAGTACTTC. The V call is TRBV25-1, the J call TRBJ2-5; 8 bases are shared with TRBD1. This CDR3 has 15 amino acids. The germline gives CDR1 MGHDK, CDR2 SYGVNS. V lost 3 bases, J lost 5 bases, and 8 bases stayed unmatched.

This clone was observed a handful of times. The rearrangement uses TRBV7-8 and TRBJ1-2, with TRBD1 identical over 7 bases. J was trimmed by 0 bases and V by 5 bases; bases with no gene match: 6. The CDR3 covers 15 residues. Germline V gene sequence: CDR1 SGHVS, CDR2 FQNEAQ. DNA for the CDR3: TGTGCCAGCAGCCGAGACAGGGAAGCTAACTATGGCTACACCTTC. Its translation: CASSRDREANYGYTF. Filled out from reference TRBV7-8 and TRBJ1-2, the complete variable domain reads GAGVSQSPRYKVAKRGQDVALRCDPISGHVSLFWYQQALGQGPEFLTYFQNEAQLDKSGLPSDRFFAERPEGSVSTLKIQRTQQEDSAVYLCASSRDREANYGYTFGSGTRLTVV.